This T cell receptor beta chain was sequenced in a study of beta chain features in type 1 diabetes. The authors reverse transcribed all of the isolated RNA, so sequencing captured expressed TCRB transcripts. Sequenced by immunoSEQ multiplex PCR; TCRdb stores in-frame clones only, minus some. The sample carries some 99,000 clones, about two fifths recorded once. CDR1 GTSNPN and CDR2 SVGIG come from the germline V gene (reference sequence). V shed 6 bases and J 8 bases; nucleotides not matched to a gene: 11. CDR3 length equals 14 residues. Overall study findings and caveats: Patients with Type 1 diabetes showed moderately but significantly shorter TCRB CDR3s in all four CD4+ subsets. Type 1 diabetes patients had fewer VDJ junction insertions and more deletions.

This clone was observed a few times. Its antigen is unidentified. The TCR comes from a woman aged 18-29 years in good health. Sequenced input: stem cell memory CD4+ T cells from blood. J is TRBJ2-1 and V is TRBV30; 9 bases are shared with TRBD1. CDR3 loop: CACGRDRVKHEQFF. The DNA for the CDR3 is TGTGCCTGCGGCAGGGACAGGGTTAAACATGAGCAGTTCTTC.